The entry below gives a single T cell receptor (beta chain) sequence along with its context. Germline loops: CDR1 KGHDR, CDR2 SFDVKD. This CDR3 is 14 amino acids long. The authors extracted at least 5 micrograms of total RNA per sample. This specimen comes from a study of blood T cells in healthy people across ages. About the research overall: Through template switching, about one barcoded beta molecule was captured per two T cells, as measured in model experiments.

Then a second PCR, running about 7 to 11 cycles, was carried out with a sample-barcoded 5' primer and a J-beta primer mix. Unique molecular identifiers of 12 random nucleotides labeled each cDNA. Every individual sample yielded 2.5 million or more paired-end reads (each containing CDR3). One entry per CDR3 protein, called by TCRdb with MiXCR from the 5' RACE reads. Of about 1 million distinct CDR3 sequences in the sample, 40% to 45% are singletons; the top ten hold over 15%. V and J are TRBV24-1 and TRBJ2-1; 7 nucleotides align to TRBD1. The source of this sequence is a woman aged 55-70 years in good health. The source material was blood. The CDR3 is CVTAARDRSNEQFF. CDR3 coding DNA: TGTGTCACTGCGGCCAGGGACAGAAGCAATGAGCAGTTCTTC.